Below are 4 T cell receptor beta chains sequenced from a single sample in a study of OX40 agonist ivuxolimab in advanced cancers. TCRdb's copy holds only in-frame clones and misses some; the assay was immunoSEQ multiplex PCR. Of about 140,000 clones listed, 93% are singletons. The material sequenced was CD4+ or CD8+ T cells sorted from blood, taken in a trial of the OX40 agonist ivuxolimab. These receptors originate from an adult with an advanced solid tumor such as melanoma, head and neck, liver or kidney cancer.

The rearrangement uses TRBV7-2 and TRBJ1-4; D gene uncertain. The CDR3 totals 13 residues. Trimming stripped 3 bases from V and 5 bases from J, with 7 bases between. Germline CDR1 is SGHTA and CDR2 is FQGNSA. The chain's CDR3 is CASSFSRNEKLFF. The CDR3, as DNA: TGTGCCAGCAGCTTTTCCAGGAATGAAAAACTGTTTTTT.

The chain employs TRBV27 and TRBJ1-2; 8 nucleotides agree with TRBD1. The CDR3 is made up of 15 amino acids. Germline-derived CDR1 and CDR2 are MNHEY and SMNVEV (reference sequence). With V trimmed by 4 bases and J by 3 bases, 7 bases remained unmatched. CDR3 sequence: CASSSVDRGDYGYTF. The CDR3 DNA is TGTGCCAGCAGTTCAGTTGACAGGGGAGACTATGGCTACACCTTC.

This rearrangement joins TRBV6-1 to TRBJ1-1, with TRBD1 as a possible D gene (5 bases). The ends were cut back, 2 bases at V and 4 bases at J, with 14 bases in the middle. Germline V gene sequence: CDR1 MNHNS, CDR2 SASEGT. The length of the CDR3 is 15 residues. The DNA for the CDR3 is TGTGCCAGCAGTGAAATGAGGTGGGGGAGCACTGAAGCTTTCTTT. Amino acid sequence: CASSEMRWGSTEAFF.

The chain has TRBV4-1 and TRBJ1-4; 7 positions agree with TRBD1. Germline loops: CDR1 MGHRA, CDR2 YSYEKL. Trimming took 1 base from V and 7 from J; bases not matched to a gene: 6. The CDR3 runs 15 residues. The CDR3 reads CASSQVGTAGEKLFF. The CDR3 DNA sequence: TGCGCCAGCAGCCAAGTGGGGACAGCAGGTGAAAAACTGTTTTTT.